Listed below are T cell receptor beta chains from one sample, sequenced in a study of Ad26.COV2.S vaccination and SARS-CoV-2 variants. The method was immunoSEQ multiplex PCR; TCRdb's version includes in-frame clones alone and lacks a portion of them. In the table there are hundreds of thousands of clones, 70% to 90% of which are singletons. The sequenced sample was peripheral blood, obtained in a trial of Ad26.COV2.S vaccine versus placebo. The receptor set was obtained from a person between 18 and 65 years old who received the Ad26.COV2.S COVID-19 vaccine or a placebo. Each CDR3 is given with its conserved first and last residue. Each record gives: CDR3 protein, D gene, V gene. A D gene is named only where the DNA matches it firmly.

cdr3_aa: CATSPGQNYGYTF
d_call: -
v_call: TRBV24-1

cdr3_aa: CASSSGQQETQYF
d_call: -
v_call: TRBV13

cdr3_aa: CASSFFPTGRYQPQHF
d_call: -
v_call: TRBV5-5

cdr3_aa: CASSDGGGSLDEQFF
d_call: TRBD2
v_call: TRBV6-4

cdr3_aa: CAWDRGQNTEAFF
d_call: -
v_call: TRBV30

cdr3_aa: CATSGGTDTQYF
d_call: -
v_call: TRBV24-1

cdr3_aa: CASSLEPSGGANEQFF
d_call: TRBD2
v_call: TRBV11-3

cdr3_aa: CASTGTVSSYEQYF
d_call: -
v_call: TRBV7-9

cdr3_aa: CAWRSGRTDQPQHF
d_call: -
v_call: TRBV30

cdr3_aa: CASSLEGPLLGNYGYTF
d_call: -
v_call: TRBV7-2

cdr3_aa: CASSPGGDFLYEQYF
d_call: TRBD2
v_call: TRBV7-6

cdr3_aa: CSGLLAYEQYF
d_call: -
v_call: TRBV20-1

cdr3_aa: CASSQGAGGGPREQYF
d_call: TRBD2
v_call: TRBV4-3

cdr3_aa: CASSIDRGGSGNTIYF
d_call: -
v_call: TRBV19

cdr3_aa: CASSPNKGLRATEAFF
d_call: -
v_call: TRBV18

cdr3_aa: CASSESGGMETQYF
d_call: TRBD2
v_call: TRBV25-1

cdr3_aa: CATSDPRTSGSRADTQYF
d_call: TRBD2
v_call: TRBV24-1

cdr3_aa: CATGRGGRVPDTQYF
d_call: TRBD2
v_call: TRBV24-1

cdr3_aa: CASSPLSGSNEKLFF
d_call: -
v_call: TRBV3-1/TRBV3-2

cdr3_aa: CSAFPSYEQYF
d_call: -
v_call: TRBV20-1